This TCR beta chain was retrieved from a study of T cell responses to AZD1222 COVID-19 vaccine (dated by TCRdb to about 2021). About the full investigation: AZD1222 recipients given second doses at about 4 weeks or at about 12 weeks were pooled, since spike-specific TCR depth and breadth were not found to differ between the two schedules. Enrollment into the trials was organized by age into subgroups of 18-55, 56-69 and 70-plus years, and those subgroups contained roughly 160, 29 and 62 TCR-sequenced participants, respectively. TCR sequencing covered approximately 230 trial participants: some 210 given two doses of AZD1222 and 26 given two doses of MenACWY control vaccine.

What the authors observed across the whole study: The vaccine-associated CD4 TCRs covered the entire spike protein, and the dominant responses fell in regions 160-218 and 743-854. Conclusions about previously exposed vaccinees are limited because only five to seven AZD1222 recipients were SARS-CoV-2 seropositive at baseline. The 56-69-year group was small, and its depth increase did not reach significance, likely because of low power. Participants were mostly white British and included more females than males, and it was suggested by the authors that clonal diversity may have been underestimated. Because no day 14 peak-response samples were available, repertoires were characterized only after the peak T cell response. Reportedly, almost half of the unique spike-specific TCRs recognized epitopes lying outside the regions that are mutated in the B.1.351 and B.1.1.7 variants. Spike-specific TCR breadth and depth rose significantly after two AZD1222 doses compared with day 0 and with MenACWY recipients.

In its sample, this clone was seen once. Its antigen specificity is not known. The input lacks base qualities; no much larger clone sits a single base away. The CDR3 regions of human TCRbeta chains were subjected to immunosequencing. The source study handled its data this way. Repertoire TCRs were checked for matches against a reference library of SARS-CoV-2-specific TCRs that had been generated using the MIRA antigen-specificity platform. Breadth was defined as the fraction of unique TCRs that were SARS-CoV-2-associated, and depth was defined as the fraction of total T cells that were SARS-CoV-2-associated. Using the MIRA data, each spike-specific TCR was assigned both to the spike region to which the TCR was reactive and to a CD4 or CD8 class. Log10-transformed breadth and depth values were compared by one-way ANOVA with Sidak's multiple comparisons tests. TCRdb took over this immuneACCESS table, retaining in-frame rearrangements with V and J assigned. Such tables are incomplete; in checked studies, under half of the missing clones stem from an unresolved V gene, and the remainder is unexplained. V, J and clone size are those of that table, while D and trimming were read from the DNA. The sample profile shows about 100,000 clones; roughly 90% of them were found once. About 6.6% of the sample belongs to the ten largest clones.

At the junction V is shortened by 2 bases and J by 4 bases, with 12 bases in between. The CDR3, from cysteine to phenylalanine, totals 15 residues. Only the CDR3 DNA is retained, 45 bases long and in frame from the first base. Based on the germline V gene (reference sequence), the CDR1 and CDR2 sequences are SEHNR and FQNEAQ. The time point tag for this specimen amounts to: baseline before first vaccination. Samples from vaccinated people were obtained from the UK trials COV001 and COV002, which included a single-blind randomized controlled phase 2/3 trial of AZD1222 (ChAdOx1 nCoV-19) in healthy adults. Trial participant PBMC samples were collected at day 0 and day 28 after the second dose for TCRbeta chain sequencing.

This sequence was found in an adult in good health. Sequencing used peripheral blood, obtained on day 0 of AZD1222 vaccination. The V gene is TRBV7-9 and the J gene is TRBJ2-1; no D gene call is confident. The DNA sequence is TGTGCCAGCAGCTTACTACTAACCCTTTACAATGAGCAGTTCTTC. Its coded protein is CASSLLLTLYNEQFF. The CDR3 plus the reference TRBV7-9 and TRBJ2-1 genes for the other parts give the full variable domain: DTGVSQNPRHKITKRGQNVTFRCDPISEHNRLYWYRQTLGQGPEFLTYFQNEAQLEKSRLLSDRFSAERPKGSFSTLEIQRTEQGDSAMYLCASSLLLTLYNEQFFGPGTRLTVL.